This T cell receptor (beta chain) was sequenced in a study of blood T cell repertoires in COVID-19. Overall study: Sources were T cells, B-cell-depleted T cells, or PBMCs; the material itself was cDNA or gDNA.

Clones were sequenced by immunoSEQ multiplex PCR, and TCRdb holds only the in-frame ones, with some missing. This table has around 450,000 clones, around 91% appearing once. Those who participated ranged in age from about 18 to 89 years and resided in about two dozen US areas. Participant-given clinical history determined each cohort assignment. V shed 2 bases, J shed 4 bases, and the junction held 6 bases outside the gene matches. CDR3 length equals 15 residues. Germline values: CDR1 GTSNPN, CDR2 SVGIG (reference sequence). The V gene is TRBV30, the J gene TRBJ2-2; 8 nucleotides agree with TRBD1. The clonotype originates from a man aged 18 to 29 who had recovered from COVID-19. Input material: PBMCs or T cells enriched from blood (not recorded which). The DNA for the CDR3 is TGTGCCTGGAGTAAAGGGACAGGCACCACCGGGGAGCTGTTTTTT. Encoded protein: CAWSKGTGTTGELFF.